The T cell receptor (beta chain) described here comes from a study of CD8+CD57+ T cells in acquired aplastic anemia. The study profiled TCR beta VDJ and CDR3 using genomic DNA as template. MiXCR was run by TCRdb on the reads, yielding one entry per CDR3 protein. The top ten hold approximately 65% of the sample, which has 89,000 or so distinct CDR3 sequences, around two thirds seen once. By flow cytometry, patients selected for sequencing had shown an expansion of CD8+CD57+ cells. V gave up 1 base and J gave up 5 bases, with 11 bases separating them. The length of the CDR3 is 13 residues. In germline, CDR1 is DFQATT, CDR2 SNEGSKA (reference sequence).

The clonotype comes from a human donor with aplastic anemia. The V gene is TRBV20-1, the J gene TRBJ2-5, with a tentative D call TRBD1 (6 bases). The source material was sorted CD4+, CD8+, or CD8+CD57+ T cells (not recorded which) from PBMCs. CDR3 loop: CSARAGVAETQYF. CDR3 sequence (DNA): TGCAGTGCTAGAGCAGGGGTAGCGGAGACCCAGTACTTC.